A selection of T cell receptor beta chains follows, all from one sample in a study of response to subunit inactivated influenza vaccine. TCRdb re-derived calls from the RT-PCR reads in MiXCR, one entry per CDR3 protein. The sample carries around 480,000 distinct CDR3 sequences, 9.5% to 13% recorded once. Sequenced material: PBMCs from blood, taken about 40 days after vaccination. The source is a man between 50 and 59 years old who received an inactivated influenza vaccine. Each CDR3 is given with its conserved first and last residue. D genes are given only for firm matches. The listing skips clone size in some rows; elsewhere it reads once, few, many or a size class.

j_call clone_size v_call d_call cdr3_nt cdr3_aa
TRBJ2-7 many TRBV10-3 TRBD2 TGTGCCATCAGTGAGTCCGGGACTAGCGGGAGCTCCTACGAGCAGTACTTC CAISESGTSGSSYEQYF
TRBJ1-5 many TRBV12-3/TRBV12-4 TRBD1 TGTGCCAGCAGCTCTGGGACAGGGGTTCAGCCCCAGCATTTT CASSSGTGVQPQHF
TRBJ2-5 many TRBV6-5 TRBD1 TGTGCCAGCAGTTTAGCCGTAAACAGGGGAGAGACCCAGTACTTC CASSLAVNRGETQYF
TRBJ2-2 . TRBV29-1 . TGCAGCGTTGAACGTCACCTGAACACCGGGGAGCTGTTTTTT CSVERHLNTGELFF
TRBJ2-1 many TRBV12-3/TRBV12-4 TRBD2 TGTGCCAGCAGTAGCGGGGGGGCATACAATGAGCAGTTCTTC CASSSGGAYNEQFF
TRBJ2-3 medium-sized TRBV7-9 TRBD2 TGTGCCAGCAGCTCCGAACTAGCGGGAGTCGCCACAGATACGCAGTATTTT CASSSELAGVATDTQYF
TRBJ1-1 few TRBV2 . TGTGCCAGCAGCCCTATGGAATCCAGCGAGGCTTTCTTT CASSPMESSEAFF
TRBJ2-3 medium-sized TRBV7-2 TRBD2 TGTGCCAGCAGCTTAGCTGGAGCGGGAGCCGATACGCAGTATTTT CASSLAGAGADTQYF
TRBJ2-2 . TRBV7-3 . TGTGCCAGCAGCGCTCCGGGGCTGGGGACCGGGGAGCTGTTTTTT CASSAPGLGTGELFF
TRBJ2-5 . TRBV11-2 . TGTGCCAGCAGCTCCTGGAAACTCCAAGAGACCCAGTACTTC CASSSWKLQETQYF
TRBJ2-1 many TRBV6-1 TRBD2 TGTGCCAGCACCTCGGGGGGGAACTCCTACAATGAGCAGTTCTTC CASTSGGNSYNEQFF
TRBJ2-3 few TRBV24-1 TRBD2 TGTGCCACCAGTGACCCCAATCAAGCGGGAGGGAGAAATACGCAGTATTTT CATSDPNQAGGRNTQYF
TRBJ2-3 . TRBV10-3 TRBD1 TGTGCCATCAGTGAAACTGGGACAGGGGTCACAGATACGCAGTATTTT CAISETGTGVTDTQYF
TRBJ2-1 few TRBV5-5 . TGTGCCAGCAGCTTGTCACTAGGGGACAATGAGCAGTTCTTC CASSLSLGDNEQFF
TRBJ2-1 . TRBV19 . TGTGCCACCAGTAAGGGCAATGAGCAGTTCTTC CATSKGNEQFF
TRBJ2-7 few TRBV20-1 . TGCAGTGCTCCACCCCCCCTCTCCTACGAGCAGTACTTC CSAPPPLSYEQYF
TRBJ2-5 . TRBV12-3/TRBV12-4 TRBD1 TGTGCCAGCAGCCCAGGGCCCGGACAGGGGACAGAGACCCAGTACTTC CASSPGPGQGTETQYF
TRBJ2-1 many TRBV28 TRBD2 TGTGCCAGCAGTTTGCTAGCGGGAGGGGCTTACAATGAGCAGTTCTTC CASSLLAGGAYNEQFF
TRBJ2-5 many TRBV6-2/TRBV6-3 TRBD2 TGTGCCAGCAGTCTAAACGTAGCGGGAGCACGAAAGACCCAGTACTTC CASSLNVAGARKTQYF
TRBJ1-6 . TRBV20-1 . TGCAGTGCTAGAGCGGAGAGGGGAGGTAGGACACCCCTCCACTTT CSARAERGGRTPLHF
TRBJ2-1 few TRBV20-1 TRBD2 TGCAGTGCGGGGAGGACTAGCGGGGGGTCTAATGAGCAGTTCTTC CSAGRTSGGSNEQFF
TRBJ2-5 few TRBV10-3 . TGTGCCATCAGTGATTTCAGGTCGGCGACCCAGTACTTC CAISDFRSATQYF
TRBJ1-4 few TRBV28 TRBD1 TGTGCCAGCAGTTCCGGACAGGAGGGTGAAAAACTGTTTTTT CASSSGQEGEKLFF
TRBJ2-5 . TRBV7-9 TRBD1 TGTGCCAGCAGCTGGACAGGGACTCAAGAGACCCAGTACTTC CASSWTGTQETQYF
TRBJ2-1 many TRBV15 . TGTGCCACCAGCAGAGATAAGGGATCCTACAATGAGCAGTTCTTC CATSRDKGSYNEQFF
TRBJ2-7 . TRBV12-3/TRBV12-4 . TGTGCCCGCAGCCCCGCCGGCTCCTACGAGCAGTACTTC CARSPAGSYEQYF
TRBJ2-5 many TRBV20-1 . TGCAGTGCTAGAGACGCACTCGTGGCGGGAACTGAGACCCAGTACTTC CSARDALVAGTETQYF
TRBJ2-1 many TRBV29-1 . TGCAGCGCGGCCGAGACCGATAGCTCCTACAATGAGCAGTTCTTC CSAAETDSSYNEQFF
TRBJ2-3 many TRBV6-6 . TGTGCCAGCACCGCAGATACGCAGTATTTT CASTADTQYF
TRBJ2-3 . TRBV5-1 . TGCGCCAGCAGCTTGGATCCAGGGCCCACGGCTACGCAGTATTTT CASSLDPGPTATQYF
TRBJ1-2 many TRBV7-6 . TGTGCCAGCAGCTTAGCCGCGGCGGCGTCGGATGGCTACACCTTC CASSLAAAASDGYTF
TRBJ2-5 . TRBV11-2 . TGTGCCAGCAGCTTAGGGAGCAGGGGAGGAGAGACCCAGTACTTC CASSLGSRGGETQYF
TRBJ1-1 few TRBV12-3/TRBV12-4 . TGTGCCAGCAGCCCCCCTAGGGGGAAAGCTTTCTTT CASSPPRGKAFF
TRBJ2-1 few TRBV5-1 TRBD2 TGCGCCAGCAGCTCTCAGGGACTAGCGGGAGTGAAGTTCTTC CASSSQGLAGVKFF
TRBJ1-5 many TRBV30 . TGTGCCTGGAGTGTACAGGGTCCAGAGCCCCAGCATTTT CAWSVQGPEPQHF
TRBJ1-4 many TRBV25-1 . TGTGCCAGCAGTGCGCAGAGGGGTGGAGGCGAAAAACTGTTTTTT CASSAQRGGGEKLFF
TRBJ2-6 . TRBV4-1 . TGCGCCAGCAGCCAAGAAATCGATTTCAACGTCCTGACTTTC CASSQEIDFNVLTF
TRBJ1-1 . TRBV20-1 TRBD1 TGCAGTGCCACTATGCAGACAGGGACCCGTGAAGCTTTCTTT CSATMQTGTREAFF
TRBJ1-1 many TRBV12-3/TRBV12-4 . TGTGCCAGCAGTTTAAGAAGGCAGTCTGAAGCTTTCTTT CASSLRRQSEAFF
TRBJ2-2 many TRBV11-2 TRBD2 TGTGCCAGCAGCTTAGTTCCTAGGACTAGCCTCACGAACACCGGGGAGCTGTTTTTT CASSLVPRTSLTNTGELFF
TRBJ2-7 few TRBV6-6 . TGTGCCAGCAGTTACACAGAGACCTACGAGCAGTACTTC CASSYTETYEQYF
TRBJ2-1 few TRBV7-9 TRBD2 TGTGCCAGCAGCCCAACTAAGCGGGAGGGACATGAGCAGTTCTTC CASSPTKREGHEQFF
TRBJ2-1 few TRBV20-1 . TGCAGTGCTAGGGGGATAGCCTACAATGAGCAGTTCTTC CSARGIAYNEQFF
TRBJ2-7 many TRBV27 . TGTGCCAGCAGCCCAGCCCTAGAAAACTACGAGCAGTACTTC CASSPALENYEQYF
TRBJ2-3 few TRBV18 TRBD2 TGTGCCAGCTCAGCGCGGGAGAGGTACTCAGATACGCAGTATTTT CASSARERYSDTQYF
TRBJ2-3 few TRBV20-1 . TGCAGTGCTAGCGATAAAGTCCCCCACACAGATACGCAGTATTTT CSASDKVPHTDTQYF
TRBJ1-1 few TRBV10-3 . TGTGCCATCAGTCCCGGGGTAGGCGACACTGAAGCTTTCTTT CAISPGVGDTEAFF
TRBJ2-1 few TRBV6-2/TRBV6-3 . TGTGCCAGCAGTTACTCGGGAATGAGGTACAATGAGCAGTTCTTC CASSYSGMRYNEQFF
TRBJ1-6 . TRBV10-3 . TGTGCCATCAGTGAGGGGAAGGTTCCCTCCTATAATTCACCCCTCCACTTT CAISEGKVPSYNSPLHF
TRBJ1-5 . TRBV7-2 . TGTGCCAGCAGCCTGACAGCCCCTTATAGCAATCAGCCCCAGCATTTT CASSLTAPYSNQPQHF
TRBJ2-3 . TRBV5-1 TRBD1 TGCGCCAGCAGTTATGGACAGGGGTACAAAGATACGCAGTATTTT CASSYGQGYKDTQYF
TRBJ2-5 . TRBV20-1 . TGCAGTGCTACCGGAACTGGGACCGATGAGACCCAGTACTTC CSATGTGTDETQYF
TRBJ1-2 . TRBV6-2/TRBV6-3 TRBD1 TGTGCCAGCAGTACCCGGGACAGGGGTACTGGGGGCGGACATGTACACTATGGCTACACCTTC CASSTRDRGTGGGHVHYGYTF
TRBJ2-7 . TRBV4-1 . TGCGCCAGCAGCCAAGATGTCCAGGGGAGGTACGAGCAGTACTTC CASSQDVQGRYEQYF
TRBJ2-7 few TRBV4-3 TRBD1 TGCGCCAGCAGCCTCCGGGACAGGGGCAGGAACGAGCAGTACTTC CASSLRDRGRNEQYF
TRBJ2-5 . TRBV7-9 TRBD1 TGTGCCAGCAGCACCAATAGACAGGGAATGTACCAAGAGACCCAGTACTTC CASSTNRQGMYQETQYF